This is a list of T cell receptor beta chains from one sample in a study of memory CD4+ T cells and cytomegalovirus serostatus. The repertoire was sequenced with immunoSEQ multiplex PCR; TCRdb's copy has only in-frame clones and lacks some. The sample lists approximately 44,000 clones, approximately 82% seen once, with 1.5% to 2% in the top ten. The sequenced sample was memory CD4+ T cells from blood. These receptors originate from an adult in good health and CMV-seronegative. CDR3s include the opening cysteine and the closing phenylalanine or tryptophan. A D gene is named only where the DNA matches it firmly. The size entry is marked missing in some rows and otherwise reads once, few, many or a size class.

v_gene: TRBV5-6; j_gene: TRBJ1-1; len: 15; d_gene: TRBD1; abundance: -; CDR3nt: TGTGCCAGCAGGGGGGAAGACAGGGAGGGCACTGAAGCTTTCTTT; CDR3aa: CASRGEDREGTEAFF
v_gene: TRBV2; j_gene: TRBJ1-1; len: 15; d_gene: -; abundance: -; CDR3nt: TGTGCCAGCACCCTTCAACTCGATCCGAACACTGAAGCTTTCTTT; CDR3aa: CASTLQLDPNTEAFF
v_gene: TRBV28; j_gene: TRBJ1-5; len: 16; d_gene: TRBD1; abundance: -; CDR3nt: TGTGCCAGCAGTAACCTCCGGGACAGAGTAAATCAGCCCCAGCATTTT; CDR3aa: CASSNLRDRVNQPQHF
v_gene: TRBV2; j_gene: TRBJ1-5; len: 13; d_gene: -; abundance: medium-sized; CDR3nt: TGTGCCAGCAAGAGGGACACCAATCAGCCCCAGCATTTT; CDR3aa: CASKRDTNQPQHF
v_gene: TRBV15; j_gene: TRBJ2-7; len: 13; d_gene: -; abundance: few; CDR3nt: TGTGCCACCAGCAGAGCTGGGCACGCCGAGCAGTACTTC; CDR3aa: CATSRAGHAEQYF
v_gene: TRBV19; j_gene: TRBJ1-1; len: 15; d_gene: TRBD1; abundance: -; CDR3nt: TGTGCCAGTAGTAAGACAGGGGCCTCCCAGAAGGAAGCTTTCTTT; CDR3aa: CASSKTGASQKEAFF
v_gene: TRBV6-1; j_gene: TRBJ1-6; len: 15; d_gene: -; abundance: -; CDR3nt: TGTGCCAGCAGACTTACAGGGCAAGCAAGATCACCCCTCCACTTT; CDR3aa: CASRLTGQARSPLHF
v_gene: TRBV5-1; j_gene: TRBJ1-6; len: 15; d_gene: -; abundance: medium-sized; CDR3nt: TGCGCCAGCAGCTTAGAGAGCTCCTATAATTCACCCCTCCACTTT; CDR3aa: CASSLESSYNSPLHF
v_gene: TRBV23-1; j_gene: TRBJ2-3; len: 15; d_gene: TRBD2; abundance: -; CDR3nt: TGCGCCAGCAACGGGGGGGTCCAAGAGGGGCATACGCAGTATTTT; CDR3aa: CASNGGVQEGHTQYF
v_gene: TRBV5-1; j_gene: TRBJ1-4; len: 14; d_gene: -; abundance: -; CDR3nt: TGCGCCAGCAGCCCAGGGTCAACTAATGAAAAACTGTTTTTT; CDR3aa: CASSPGSTNEKLFF
v_gene: TRBV2; j_gene: TRBJ1-6; len: 20; d_gene: -; abundance: -; CDR3nt: TGTGCCAGCAGTGAAGCCTCGGGACCCTCGGAGCGGTCCTATAATTCACCCCTCCACTTT; CDR3aa: CASSEASGPSERSYNSPLHF
v_gene: TRBV6-1; j_gene: TRBJ2-1; len: 12; d_gene: -; abundance: -; CDR3nt: TGTGCCAGCAGTGAAGTACTCAATGAGCAGTTCTTC; CDR3aa: CASSEVLNEQFF
v_gene: TRBV30; j_gene: TRBJ2-1; len: 13; d_gene: TRBD2; abundance: once; CDR3nt: TGTGCCTGGCATCGCGGGGGGTCGGATGAGCAGTTCTTC; CDR3aa: CAWHRGGSDEQFF
v_gene: TRBV4-2; j_gene: TRBJ1-5; len: 17; d_gene: -; abundance: -; CDR3nt: TGTGCCAGCAGCCAAGAGGCGGCAGGGAATAGCAATCAGCCCCAGCATTTT; CDR3aa: CASSQEAAGNSNQPQHF
v_gene: TRBV11-3; j_gene: TRBJ2-2; len: 15; d_gene: -; abundance: few; CDR3nt: TGTGCCAGCAGCTTAGATGGACTGGGGGTCGGGGAGCTGTTTTTT; CDR3aa: CASSLDGLGVGELFF
v_gene: TRBV4-2; j_gene: TRBJ2-3; len: 17; d_gene: TRBD2; abundance: -; CDR3nt: TGTGCCAGCAGCCAAGTAAAGGCTAGCGGGAGCCCAGATACGCAGTATTTT; CDR3aa: CASSQVKASGSPDTQYF
v_gene: TRBV20-1; j_gene: TRBJ1-2; len: 10; d_gene: -; abundance: few; CDR3nt: TGCAGTGCTAGTGACATTGGCTACACCTTC; CDR3aa: CSASDIGYTF
v_gene: TRBV6-6; j_gene: TRBJ1-1; len: 13; d_gene: -; abundance: -; CDR3nt: TGTGCCAGCAGTTATCGACAGCTCCGTGAAGCTTTCTTT; CDR3aa: CASSYRQLREAFF
v_gene: TRBV11-3; j_gene: TRBJ2-5; len: 12; d_gene: -; abundance: -; CDR3nt: TGTGCCAGCAGGCTCACAGAAGAGACCCAGTACTTC; CDR3aa: CASRLTEETQYF
v_gene: TRBV19; j_gene: TRBJ1-1; len: 15; d_gene: -; abundance: once; CDR3nt: TGTGCCAGTAGGCCGAGCCACACAATGAACACTGAAGCTTTCTTT; CDR3aa: CASRPSHTMNTEAFF
v_gene: TRBV7-3; j_gene: TRBJ2-7; len: 14; d_gene: TRBD1; abundance: -; CDR3nt: TGTGCCAGCAGCTACACAGGGGCGATGGGGGAGCAGTACTTC; CDR3aa: CASSYTGAMGEQYF
v_gene: TRBV19; j_gene: TRBJ2-7; len: 13; d_gene: -; abundance: -; CDR3nt: TGTGCCAGTAGTTTGGACGACTCCTACGAGCAGTACTTC; CDR3aa: CASSLDDSYEQYF
v_gene: TRBV5-1; j_gene: TRBJ2-4; len: 20; d_gene: TRBD1; abundance: -; CDR3nt: TGCGCCAGCAGCTTGGAGCCGGCCCTGGGACAGGGGTTTGACAAAAACATTCAGTACTTC; CDR3aa: CASSLEPALGQGFDKNIQYF
v_gene: TRBV15; j_gene: TRBJ2-1; len: 16; d_gene: -; abundance: -; CDR3nt: TGTGCCACCAGCAGAGAAAGGTCCGACAGCTACAATGAGCAGTTCTTC; CDR3aa: CATSRERSDSYNEQFF
v_gene: TRBV9; j_gene: TRBJ2-3; len: 15; d_gene: TRBD2; abundance: -; CDR3nt: TGTGCCAGCAGCGTAGCGGGGGGGCCGGTAGATACGCAGTATTTT; CDR3aa: CASSVAGGPVDTQYF
v_gene: TRBV7-9; j_gene: TRBJ1-5; len: 14; d_gene: TRBD1; abundance: -; CDR3nt: TGTGCCAGCAGCTTAAACCAGGGGGATCAGCCCCAGCATTTT; CDR3aa: CASSLNQGDQPQHF
v_gene: TRBV28; j_gene: TRBJ1-4; len: 15; d_gene: -; abundance: -; CDR3nt: TGTGCCAGCAGGCCACAGGGATCATTTAATGAAAAACTGTTTTTT; CDR3aa: CASRPQGSFNEKLFF
v_gene: TRBV18; j_gene: TRBJ1-2; len: 10; d_gene: -; abundance: -; CDR3nt: TGTGCCAGCTCAGGTTATGGCTACACCTTC; CDR3aa: CASSGYGYTF
v_gene: TRBV10-3; j_gene: TRBJ2-1; len: 16; d_gene: TRBD2; abundance: once; CDR3nt: TGTGCCATCAGTGAGAATCCTAGCGGGGGGCACAATGAGCAGTTCTTC; CDR3aa: CAISENPSGGHNEQFF
v_gene: TRBV11-1; j_gene: TRBJ2-3; len: 14; d_gene: TRBD1; abundance: -; CDR3nt: TGTGCCAGCACCGTCAGGGGGCGGACAGATACGCAGTATTTT; CDR3aa: CASTVRGRTDTQYF
v_gene: TRBV5-8; j_gene: TRBJ2-4; len: 17; d_gene: TRBD2; abundance: -; CDR3nt: TGTGCCAGCACCCGCGGACTAGCGGGGTCGTATCAAAACATTCAGTACTTC; CDR3aa: CASTRGLAGSYQNIQYF
v_gene: TRBV4-2; j_gene: TRBJ1-3; len: 16; d_gene: -; abundance: once; CDR3nt: TGTGCCAGCAGCCAAAATAGATTGAGCACTGGAAACACCATATATTTT; CDR3aa: CASSQNRLSTGNTIYF
v_gene: TRBV28; j_gene: TRBJ2-6; len: 17; d_gene: TRBD2; abundance: -; CDR3nt: TGTGCCAGCAGTTTAGCGGGGGGAACCTCTGGGGCCAACGTCCTGACTTTC; CDR3aa: CASSLAGGTSGANVLTF
v_gene: TRBV10-2; j_gene: TRBJ1-1; len: 15; d_gene: -; abundance: -; CDR3nt: TGCGCCAGCAGTGAGTCGAGTCCCTCCTACACTGAAGCTTTCTTT; CDR3aa: CASSESSPSYTEAFF
v_gene: TRBV28; j_gene: TRBJ1-4; len: 13; d_gene: TRBD1; abundance: -; CDR3nt: TGTGCCAGCAACCGGGACAGGAATGAAAAACTGTTTTTT; CDR3aa: CASNRDRNEKLFF
v_gene: TRBV29-1; j_gene: TRBJ2-2; len: 13; d_gene: -; abundance: -; CDR3nt: TGCAGCGGCAGGGTGTCGGACACCGGGGAGCTGTTTTTT; CDR3aa: CSGRVSDTGELFF
v_gene: TRBV6-6; j_gene: TRBJ1-5; len: 14; d_gene: -; abundance: -; CDR3nt: TGTGCCAGTGAAAGAGGGGGGAGCAATCAGCCCCAGCATTTT; CDR3aa: CASERGGSNQPQHF
v_gene: TRBV10-3; j_gene: TRBJ2-3; len: 13; d_gene: TRBD1; abundance: once; CDR3nt: TGTGCCACCCAGGGGGACAACACAGATACGCAGTATTTT; CDR3aa: CATQGDNTDTQYF
v_gene: TRBV10-3; j_gene: TRBJ1-6; len: 22; d_gene: TRBD1; abundance: -; CDR3nt: TGTGCCATCAGTGAGTCCGCGTCCCGGGGACAGGGCTTCACGATGATCGATTCACCCCTCCACTTT; CDR3aa: CAISESASRGQGFTMIDSPLHF
v_gene: TRBV28; j_gene: TRBJ1-1; len: 12; d_gene: -; abundance: -; CDR3nt: TGTGCCAGCAGTTTGAGAGGCCTCGGGGCTTTCTTT; CDR3aa: CASSLRGLGAFF
v_gene: TRBV5-4; j_gene: TRBJ1-2; len: 17; d_gene: TRBD1; abundance: medium-sized; CDR3nt: TGTGCCAGCAGCTTGGTGGGACAGGGTTTTGGATTGTATGGCTACACCTTC; CDR3aa: CASSLVGQGFGLYGYTF
v_gene: TRBV11-2; j_gene: TRBJ1-1; len: 12; d_gene: -; abundance: -; CDR3nt: TGTGCCAGCAGCCCTCAGGCAGGAGAAGCTTTCTTT; CDR3aa: CASSPQAGEAFF
v_gene: TRBV12-2; j_gene: TRBJ2-2; len: 18; d_gene: -; abundance: -; CDR3nt: TGTGCAAGTCGCTTTCCCGGGGCCGGCTATGAAAACACCGGGGAGCTGTTTTTT; CDR3aa: CASRFPGAGYENTGELFF
v_gene: TRBV7-2; j_gene: TRBJ1-2; len: 14; d_gene: TRBD1; abundance: few; CDR3nt: TGTGCCAGCAGCTTAGGACAGGGCGGCTTAGGCTACACCTTC; CDR3aa: CASSLGQGGLGYTF
v_gene: TRBV28; j_gene: TRBJ1-2; len: 15; d_gene: -; abundance: -; CDR3nt: TGTGCCAGCAGTTCCCCTGAGGCCAGAAACTATGGCTACACCTTC; CDR3aa: CASSSPEARNYGYTF